Following are 27 T cell receptor beta chains from one sample sequenced in a study of spatial heterogeneity in lung cancer. The time point here: blood at routine non-recurrence follow-up after resection. TCRdb re-called the 5' RACE reads with MiXCR, one entry per CDR3 protein. This table holds about 70,000 distinct CDR3 sequences, roughly 9% found once. The source material was PBMCs, sampled at follow-up. Receptors were obtained from a female donor with early-stage non-small cell lung cancer.

In its sample, this clonotype was seen many times. The gene calls are TRBV29-1 and TRBJ2-1; 9 bases line up with TRBD1. The germline V gene encodes CDR1 SQVTM and CDR2 ANQGSEA. Trimming removed 7 bases from V and 9 bases from J; junction bases left unmatched: 10. The CDR3 has 13 residues. The CDR3: CSDWDRDGSEQFF. DNA of the CDR3: TGCAGCGATTGGGACAGGGACGGATCTGAGCAGTTCTTC.

There are many counts of this clonotype. This chain uses TRBV29-1 with TRBJ1-1; D is undetermined. The germline V and J ends were trimmed by 4 bases and 0 bases, with 9 bases remaining between them. There are 13 residues in the CDR3. CDR1 and CDR2 (germline): SQVTM, ANQGSEA. CDR3 region: CSVVKTMNTEAFF. Written as DNA, the CDR3 is TGCAGCGTTGTGAAGACCATGAACACTGAAGCTTTCTTT. Filled out from reference TRBV29-1 and TRBJ1-1, the complete variable domain reads SAVISQKPSRDICQRGTSLTIQCQVDSQVTMMFWYRQQPGQSLTLIATANQGSEATYESGFVIDKFPISRPNLTFSTLTVSNMSPEDSSIYLCSVVKTMNTEAFFGQGTRLTVV.

This clonotype was seen ten or more times. V usage is TRBV29-1 and J usage is TRBJ2-2; 9 bases agree with TRBD1. This CDR3 contains 15 residues. V gave up 1 base and J gave up 4 bases; unmatched junction bases: 4. Germline V gene sequence: CDR1 SQVTM, CDR2 ANQGSEA. CDR3 bases: TGCAGCGTTGAAGTAGGGACAGGGTTCACCGGGGAGCTGTTTTTT. Residues: CSVEVGTGFTGELFF.

This clonotype was observed many times. CDR3 sequence: CASINGGAREAFF. CDR3 nucleotides: TGTGCCAGCATCAATGGGGGGGCCCGTGAAGCTTTCTTT. The V and J genes are TRBV12-3 or TRBV12-4 and TRBJ1-1, with D tentatively TRBD1 (6 bases). Trimming removed 7 bases at V and 7 bases at J, with 16 bases between. The CDR3 is 13 residues long.

This clonotype was recorded at least ten times. The chain couples TRBV9 to TRBJ2-2; D not resolved. V was trimmed by 4 bases and J by 3 bases, leaving 13 bases between them. CDR3 length: 15 amino acids. The germline V gene has CDR1 SGDLS and CDR2 YYNGEE. The CDR3 DNA sequence: TGTGCCAGCAGCCCCCGACCCTCATACACCGGGGAGCTGTTTTTT. As protein: CASSPRPSYTGELFF.

This clonotype has at least ten counts. The chain uses TRBV2 and TRBJ2-7; 7 nucleotides agree with TRBD2. Germline CDR1 is SNHLY and CDR2 is FYNNEI. The V segment lost 6 bases and the J segment 5 bases; nucleotides outside the gene matches: 13. The length of the CDR3 is 15 residues. CDR3 sequence reads: CASRVTSSQFDEQYF. CDR3 nucleotides: TGTGCCAGCAGGGTGACTAGCTCTCAATTCGACGAGCAGTACTTC.

This clonotype was counted only a few times. The chain is built from TRBV11-2 and TRBJ1-3; TRBD1 matches at 10 bases. CDR3 size: 15 residues. Unmatched junction bases numbered 5, after V lost 2 bases and J lost 7 bases. The germline CDR1 and CDR2 sequences are SGHAT and FQNNGV. The CDR3: CASSLLGTGANTIYF. CDR3 DNA: TGTGCCAGCAGCTTATTAGGGACAGGGGCCAACACCATATATTTT.

This clonotype was counted at least ten times. The V gene is TRBV5-4, the J gene TRBJ2-1; 13 nucleotides align to TRBD2. This CDR3 has 15 amino acids. V was clipped by 2 bases and J by 12 bases; unmatched bases: 8. Germline assignment: CDR1 SGHNT and CDR2 YYREEE (reference sequence). The chain's CDR3 is CASSFPGTSGKAQFF. Written as DNA, the CDR3 is TGTGCCAGCAGCTTCCCCGGGACTAGCGGGAAGGCGCAGTTCTTC.

Only a few counts were recorded for this clonotype. V usage is TRBV7-3 and J usage is TRBJ2-3; TRBD2 aligns across 7 bases. Trimming cost V 2 bases and J 3 bases; bases outside gene matches: 5. CDR3 size: 15 residues. The V gene's germline CDR1 is SGHTA and CDR2 FQGTGA. The CDR3 protein is CASSLSAAGTDTQYF. As DNA, the CDR3 is TGTGCCAGCAGCTTATCTGCAGCGGGAACAGATACGCAGTATTTT.

This clonotype was recorded many times. This chain connects TRBV29-1 to TRBJ2-2; perhaps TRBD2 as D (5 bases). V was trimmed by 2 bases and J by 5 bases, leaving 12 bases between them. The germline CDR1 and CDR2 sequences are SQVTM and ANQGSEA. The CDR3 consists of 14 residues. In DNA, the CDR3 is TGCAGCGTTGAAATTGATCGGGGAACCGGGGAGCTGTTTTTT. This gives the protein CSVEIDRGTGELFF.

The chain employs TRBV6-2 or TRBV6-3 and TRBJ2-3, with D perhaps assigned TRBD1 or TRBD2 (5 bases each). Trimming pared 6 bases from V and 6 bases from J, leaving 16 bases between. This CDR3 region has 14 residues. Germline values: CDR1 MNHEY, CDR2 SVGEGT. In DNA form, the CDR3 reads TGTGCCAGCAGCCAGTATGTCGAGGGGGATACGCAGTATTTT. This encodes CASSQYVEGDTQYF.

This clonotype was counted many times. The gene calls are TRBV7-2 and TRBJ1-2, with 7 bases fitting TRBD1. Trimming removed 1 base from V and 9 bases from J; junction bases left unmatched: 8. The CDR3 loop spans 14 amino acids. CDR1 and CDR2 (germline): SGHTA, FQGNSA. The CDR3 sequence is CASSLVTGEDSYTF. DNA of the CDR3: TGTGCCAGCAGCTTAGTAACAGGGGAAGATAGCTACACCTTC. Based on the CDR3 plus reference TRBV7-2 and TRBJ1-2, the full variable domain is GAGVSQSPSNKVTEKGKDVELRCDPISGHTALYWYRQSLGQGLEFLIYFQGNSAPDKSGLPSDRFSAERTGGSVSTLTIQRTQQEDSAVYLCASSLVTGEDSYTFGSGTRLTVV.

Only a few counts were recorded for this clonotype. This rearrangement joins TRBV5-1 to TRBJ2-2; 13 positions agree with TRBD2. The CDR3 has 16 residues. Germline CDR1 is SGHRS and CDR2 is YFSETQ. V trimming: 5 bases; J trimming: 7 bases; junction bases outside the gene matches: 8. In DNA form, the CDR3 reads TGCGCCAGCAGACTGGGGACTAGCGGGACCGGCGGGGAGCTGTTTTTT. It specifies CASRLGTSGTGGELFF.

Of note for this clonotype: Since a much larger clone is just one base distant, this may be a read error. The genes are TRBV28 and TRBJ1-1; D call uncertain. This CDR3 is built from 11 residues. Germline CDR1 reads MDHEN; CDR2 reads SYDVKM. The CDR3 protein is CVSTGPGRAFF. The CDR3 region has the DNA TGTGTCAGCACCGGACCGGGAAGGGCTTTCTTT.

The sample holds many counts of this clonotype. In DNA, the CDR3 is TGTGCCAGCAGCTCCGACAGGTTCTACGAGCAGTACTTC. Its translation is CASSSDRFYEQYF. This rearrangement joins TRBV3-1 to TRBJ2-7; TRBD1 might be the D (6 bases). V was pared by 5 bases and J by 3 bases, with 11 bases between. Germline-derived CDR1 and CDR2 are LGHDT and YNNKEL (reference sequence). The CDR3 runs to 13 residues.

This clonotype was seen many times. This chain joins TRBV12-3 or TRBV12-4 and TRBJ2-7; the D gene is possibly TRBD2 (5 bases). This CDR3 region has 15 residues. Deletions cut 2 bases from V and 0 bases from J, with 11 bases between. CDR3 loop: CASSLTGGRSYEQYF. CDR3 coding DNA: TGTGCCAGCAGTTTAACGGGCGGGCGCTCCTACGAGCAGTACTTC.

This clonotype showed up many times. This chain connects TRBV7-9 to TRBJ2-5; D uncertain. Between the trimmed V and J ends, which lost 5 bases and 4 bases, there was a span of 14 bases. Germline CDR1 SEHNR, CDR2 FQNEAQ (reference sequence). The CDR3 contains 14 residues. The CDR3 spells CASSLRLVRETQYF. CDR3 sequence (DNA): TGTGCCAGCAGCCTCCGCTTGGTTCGAGAGACCCAGTACTTC.

This clonotype was detected ten times or more. The chain has TRBV6-2 or TRBV6-3 and TRBJ2-6, with D unresolved. CDR1 and CDR2 (germline): MNHEY, SVGEGT. Trimming pared 6 bases from V and 2 bases from J, leaving 5 bases between. The CDR3 covers 13 residues. CDR3 coding DNA: TGTGCCAGCAGATCCACTGGGGCCAACGTCCTGACTTTC. It yields the protein CASRSTGANVLTF.

This clonotype was seen repeatedly, ten times or more. The chain is built from TRBV19 and TRBJ1-1; D gene uncertain. CDR3 size: 11 residues. Germline V gene sequence: CDR1 LNHDA, CDR2 SQIVND (reference sequence). V was trimmed by 6 bases and J by 4 bases, leaving 6 bases between them. CDR3 DNA: TGTGCCAGTAGCTTGAGCACTGAAGCTTTCTTT. Encoded protein: CASSLSTEAFF.

This clonotype was seen ten or more times. The chain uses TRBV10-3 and TRBJ1-2; TRBD1 might be the D (6 bases). Between the trimmed V and J ends, which lost 4 bases and 0 bases, there was a span of 12 bases. The CDR3 totals 15 residues. CDR1 and CDR2 (germline): ENHRY, SYGVKD. The CDR3 DNA is TGTGCCATCAGTGTAATAGACAGGTCTAACTATGGCTACACCTTC. This translates into CAISVIDRSNYGYTF.

This clonotype was picked up many times. V gene TRBV20-1 combines with J gene TRBJ2-7; 8 bases align to TRBD2. The CDR3 is made up of 16 amino acids. Losses at the gene ends were 0 bases for V and 5 bases for J; bases not matched to a gene: 12. Per germline, CDR1 DFQATT and CDR2 SNEGSKA (reference sequence). Here the CDR3 DNA reads TGCAGTGCTAGAGATCGGGTAGGGACTAGTGTCCACGAGCAGTACTTC. Its protein is CSARDRVGTSVHEQYF.

This clonotype occurred many times. The chain joins TRBV2 to TRBJ1-5; D is undetermined. Trimming shortened V by 7 bases and J by 2 bases, and 9 bases separated the two germline ends. Germline loops: CDR1 SNHLY, CDR2 FYNNEI. CDR3 size: 13 residues. The CDR3 DNA reads TGTGCCAGCACCCCACGAGGCAATCAGCCCCAGCATTTT. Its protein product is CASTPRGNQPQHF.

The table lists this clonotype with many counts. DNA of the CDR3: TGTGCCAGCACCCGACGGGTTACCGGGGAGCTGTTTTTT. This sequence encodes CASTRRVTGELFF. The rearrangement joins TRBV28 to TRBJ2-2, with D uncertain. The germline CDR1 and CDR2 sequences are MDHEN and SYDVKM. V dropped 7 bases and J dropped 5 bases, with 11 bases sitting between them. The CDR3 contains 13 residues.

A few counts support this clonotype. The V gene is TRBV28, the J gene TRBJ1-1, with D hard to call. The length of the CDR3 is 13 residues. Germline V gene sequence: CDR1 MDHEN, CDR2 SYDVKM. Deletions cut 7 bases from V and 5 bases from J, with 14 bases between. The CDR3 region is CASTYTERTEAFF. CDR3 coding DNA: TGTGCCAGCACCTACACAGAGAGAACTGAAGCTTTCTTT.

The CDR3 nucleotides read TGTGCCACCCAGCCCGCGAACACCGGGGAGCTGTTTTTT. Translation gives CATQPANTGELFF. V is TRBV24-1 and J is TRBJ2-2; no firm D call. The CDR3 is 13 amino acids. V shed 9 bases and J shed 0 bases, with 7 bases lying between them. Per germline, CDR1 KGHDR and CDR2 SFDVKD.

This clonotype was seen at least ten times. In DNA form, the CDR3 reads TGTGCCAGCAGTTTAACCCCCCAGGGCGTCCACGAGCAGTACTTC. This encodes CASSLTPQGVHEQYF. J is TRBJ2-7 and V is TRBV27; D is possibly TRBD1 (5 bases). CDR1 and CDR2 from the germline V gene are MNHEY and SMNVEV (reference sequence). The CDR3 covers 15 residues. Trimming took off 2 bases at V and 5 bases at J, with 16 bases between the two ends.

This clonotype was recorded many times. This sequence joins TRBV12-3 or TRBV12-4 and TRBJ1-2; no reliable D call. V lost 6 bases, J lost 0 bases, and 17 bases lay in between. This CDR3 spans 16 amino acids. CDR3 DNA: TGTGCCAGCAGCCCCTCTTGGGGAAACGCTAACTATGGCTACACCTTC. Its translation is CASSPSWGNANYGYTF.